This TCR beta chain was captured in a study of cytomegalovirus exposure and HLA in healthy donors. Points from the study as a whole: V- and J-gene trimming in TCR beta was tied to a missense DCLRE1C variant by an analysis performed later.

Concerning this clone: The antigen is undetermined.

In the PCR, 60 Vbeta and 13 Jbeta primers were used. Here immunoSEQ multiplex PCR was the method, and the copy in TCRdb shows in-frame clones only, minus some. The table records 250,000 or so clones, 70% to 90% of them present only once. Germline V gives CDR1 SEHNR, CDR2 FQNEAQ (reference sequence). CDR3 length: 16 residues. Germline trimming cut 4 bases from V and 4 bases from J; bases unmatched to any gene: 12. Sequencing used PBMCs. This sequence originates from a human donor in good health. The chain employs TRBV7-9 and TRBJ2-7, with 8 bases matching TRBD2. The CDR3 nucleotides are TGTGCCAGCAGCTCTTCCGGGGCGGGCGGGAGGTACGAGCAGTACTTC. Protein: CASSSSGAGGRYEQYF.